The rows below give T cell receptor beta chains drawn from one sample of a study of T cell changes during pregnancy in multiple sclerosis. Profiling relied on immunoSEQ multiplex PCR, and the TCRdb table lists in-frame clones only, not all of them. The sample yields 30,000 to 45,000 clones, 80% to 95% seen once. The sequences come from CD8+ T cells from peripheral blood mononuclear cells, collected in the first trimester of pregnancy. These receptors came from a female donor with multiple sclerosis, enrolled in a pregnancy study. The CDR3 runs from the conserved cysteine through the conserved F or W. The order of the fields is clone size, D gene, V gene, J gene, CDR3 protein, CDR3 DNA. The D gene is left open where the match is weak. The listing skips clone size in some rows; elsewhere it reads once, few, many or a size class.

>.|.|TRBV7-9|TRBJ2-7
CASSLERGGSYEQYF
TGTGCCAGCAGCTTAGAACGCGGAGGGTCCTACGAGCAGTACTTC
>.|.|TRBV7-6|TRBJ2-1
CASSGGAASEQFF
TGTGCCAGCAGCGGCGGGGCAGCGAGTGAGCAGTTCTTC
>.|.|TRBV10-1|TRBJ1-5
CASNLFRGLWPQHF
TGCGCCAGCAACCTATTCAGGGGTTTGTGGCCCCAGCATTTT
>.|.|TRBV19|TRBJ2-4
CASSIQTTLGEQYF
TGTGCCAGTAGTATCCAGACCACATTGGGAGAGCAGTACTTC
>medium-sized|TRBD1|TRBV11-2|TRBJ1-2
CASSSGGDGYTF
TGTGCCAGCAGCTCAGGGGGTGATGGCTACACCTTC
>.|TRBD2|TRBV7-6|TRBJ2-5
CASSAGTSGGASKETQYF
TGTGCCAGCAGCGCCGGGACTAGCGGGGGGGCATCCAAAGAGACCCAGTACTTC
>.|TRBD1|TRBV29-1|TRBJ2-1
CSVDLDRGGYYNEQFF
TGCAGCGTTGATCTTGACAGGGGAGGATACTACAATGAGCAGTTCTTC
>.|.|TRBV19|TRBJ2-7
CASSYGTEPTYEQYF
TGTGCCAGTAGTTATGGTACAGAGCCCACCTACGAGCAGTACTTC
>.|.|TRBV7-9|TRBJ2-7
CASSPRQSSYEQYF
TGTGCCAGCAGCCCTCGACAGAGCTCCTACGAGCAGTACTTC
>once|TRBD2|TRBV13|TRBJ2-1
CASSFRGGNEQFF
TGTGCCAGCAGCTTCCGGGGGGGCAATGAGCAGTTCTTC
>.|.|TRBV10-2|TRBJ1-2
CASRLPSDDYTF
TGCGCCAGCAGACTACCCTCGGATGACTACACCTTC
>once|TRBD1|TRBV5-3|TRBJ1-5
CARSFRDRGGQPQHF
TGTGCCAGAAGCTTTCGGGACAGGGGTGGTCAGCCCCAGCATTTT
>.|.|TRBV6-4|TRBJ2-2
CASSDRGTGELFF
TGTGCCAGCAGTGACAGGGGCACCGGGGAGCTGTTTTTT
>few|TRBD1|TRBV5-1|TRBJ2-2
CASSLRTGFTGELFF
TGCGCCAGCAGCTTGAGGACAGGGTTTACCGGGGAGCTGTTTTTT
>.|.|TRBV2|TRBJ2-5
CASSEVSPSQETQYF
TGTGCCAGCAGTGAAGTTAGCCCTTCCCAAGAGACCCAGTACTTC
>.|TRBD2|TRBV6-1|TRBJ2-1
CASRSGGYNNEQFF
TGTGCCAGTCGTAGCGGGGGGTATAACAATGAGCAGTTCTTC
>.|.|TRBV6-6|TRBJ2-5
CASCSLVETQYF
TGTGCCAGCTGTTCTCTCGTGGAGACCCAGTACTTC
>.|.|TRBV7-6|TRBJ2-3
CASSLLGDSGPDTQYF
TGTGCCAGCAGCTTATTGGGGGACAGCGGGCCAGATACGCAGTATTTT
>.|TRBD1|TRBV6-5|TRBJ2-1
CASSYSGTDNEQFF
TGTGCCAGCAGTTACTCAGGGACAGACAATGAGCAGTTCTTC
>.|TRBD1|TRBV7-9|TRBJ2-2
CASSADRDTGELFF
TGTGCCAGCAGCGCGGACAGGGACACCGGGGAGCTGTTTTTT
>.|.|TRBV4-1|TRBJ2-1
CASSPAERAYNEQFF
TGCGCCAGCAGCCCTGCTGAGCGGGCCTACAATGAGCAGTTCTTC
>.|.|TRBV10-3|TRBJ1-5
CAISESGRGQPQHF
TGTGCCATCAGTGAGTCGGGTCGCGGCCAGCCCCAGCATTTT
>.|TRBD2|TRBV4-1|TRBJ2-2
CASSQVVAGGTGELFF
TGCGCCAGCAGCCAAGTCGTGGCGGGGGGGACCGGGGAGCTGTTTTTT
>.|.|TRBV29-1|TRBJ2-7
CSVEDPNRDTYEQYF
TGCAGCGTTGAAGATCCGAACAGGGACACCTACGAGCAGTACTTC
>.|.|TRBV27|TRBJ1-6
CASSLSLTVGSPLHF
TGTGCCAGCAGTTTATCGTTGACAGTCGGTTCACCCCTCCACTTT
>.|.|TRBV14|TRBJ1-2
CASSQGHGWSRYGYTF
TGTGCCAGCAGCCAAGGGCATGGTTGGTCGAGGTATGGCTACACCTTC
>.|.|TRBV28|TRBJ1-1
CASSLSGGTEAFF
TGTGCCAGCAGTTTATCCGGAGGCACTGAAGCTTTCTTT
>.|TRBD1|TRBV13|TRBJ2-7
CASSSGTVSYEQYF
TGTGCCAGCAGCTCCGGGACAGTCTCCTACGAGCAGTACTTC
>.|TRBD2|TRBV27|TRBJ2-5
CASSPGLAGGTQYF
TGTGCCAGCAGTCCTGGACTAGCCGGCGGGACCCAGTACTTC
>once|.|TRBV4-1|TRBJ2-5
CASSQEIRQETQYF
TGCGCCAGCAGCCAAGAAATCAGGCAAGAGACCCAGTACTTC
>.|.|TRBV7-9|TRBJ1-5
CASSLGQGYNQPQHF
TGTGCCAGCAGCTTAGGGCAGGGATACAATCAGCCCCAGCATTTT
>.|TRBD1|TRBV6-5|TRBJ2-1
CASSDQDRALEQFF
TGTGCCAGCAGTGACCAAGACAGGGCCCTTGAGCAGTTCTTC
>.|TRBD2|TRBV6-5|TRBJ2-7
CASNPLAGGNYEQYF
TGTGCCAGCAACCCCCTAGCGGGGGGAAATTACGAGCAGTACTTC
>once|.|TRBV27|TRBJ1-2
CASSLTGNYGYTF
TGTGCCAGCAGTTTAACAGGGAACTATGGCTACACCTTC
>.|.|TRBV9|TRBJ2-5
CASSSYLAETQYF
TGTGCCAGCAGCTCCTACCTAGCGGAGACCCAGTACTTC
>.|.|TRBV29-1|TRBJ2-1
CSVFPDEQFF
TGCAGCGTTTTCCCCGATGAGCAGTTCTTC
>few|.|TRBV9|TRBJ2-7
CASSVEGAGAYEQYF
TGTGCCAGCAGCGTGGAAGGGGCAGGCGCCTACGAGCAGTACTTC
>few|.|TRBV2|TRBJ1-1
CARTGNTSNTEAFF
TGTGCCAGGACGGGTAACACCTCGAACACTGAAGCTTTCTTT